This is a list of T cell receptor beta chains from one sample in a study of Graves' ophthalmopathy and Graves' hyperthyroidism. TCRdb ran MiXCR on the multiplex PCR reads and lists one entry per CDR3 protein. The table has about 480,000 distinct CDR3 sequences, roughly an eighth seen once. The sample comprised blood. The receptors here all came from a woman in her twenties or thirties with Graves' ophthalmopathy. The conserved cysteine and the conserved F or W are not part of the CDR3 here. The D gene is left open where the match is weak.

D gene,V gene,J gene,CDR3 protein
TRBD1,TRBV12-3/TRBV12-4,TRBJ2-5,ASVSTGAETQY
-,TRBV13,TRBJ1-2,ASSLAGVYGYT
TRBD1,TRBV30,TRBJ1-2,AWSTGGLNGYT
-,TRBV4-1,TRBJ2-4,AGSPTANLAKNIQY
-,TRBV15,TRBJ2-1,ATSREGGGIGDEQF
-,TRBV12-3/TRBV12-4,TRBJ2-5,ASSLGHLQETQY
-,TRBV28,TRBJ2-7,ASSPEGGGSYEQY
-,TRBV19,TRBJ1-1,ASSQQRNTEAF
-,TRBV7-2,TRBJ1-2,ASSKARGSEYGYT
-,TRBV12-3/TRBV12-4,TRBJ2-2,ASSSRPASNTGELF
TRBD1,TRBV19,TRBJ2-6,ASSIDRDRSSGANVLT
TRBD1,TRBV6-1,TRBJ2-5,ASSEATGGMETQY
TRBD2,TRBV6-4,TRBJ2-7,ASRVVAGVSSYEQY
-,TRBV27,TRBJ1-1,ASSFPGRVTEAF
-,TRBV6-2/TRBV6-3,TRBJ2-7,ASSLYIGSYEQY
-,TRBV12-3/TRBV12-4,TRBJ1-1,ASSSPDGNTEAF
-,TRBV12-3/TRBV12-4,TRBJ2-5,ASRSTGRSETQY
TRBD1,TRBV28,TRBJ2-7,ASSLMGTEFYEQY
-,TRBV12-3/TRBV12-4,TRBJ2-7,ASSFSKGEQY
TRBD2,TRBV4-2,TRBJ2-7,ASSRPAGGPYEQY
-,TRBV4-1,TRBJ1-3,ASSQDPSGSGNTIY
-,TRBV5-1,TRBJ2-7,ASSSVAQTGEQY
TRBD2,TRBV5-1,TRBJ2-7,ASERGGLAGGEQY
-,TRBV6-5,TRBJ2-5,ASSYSGETQY
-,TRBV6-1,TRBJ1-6,ASSEAGGDRTPLH
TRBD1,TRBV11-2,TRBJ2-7,ASSLVAGTGGPYEQY
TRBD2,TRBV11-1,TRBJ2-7,ASSLEQREADYEQY
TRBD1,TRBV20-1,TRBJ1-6,SARPIRGENSPLH
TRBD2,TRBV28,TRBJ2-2,ASRAAGASTGELF